Only a few counts were recorded for the clone carrying this TCR beta chain. Its antigen remains unknown. V lost 5 bases to trimming and J lost 8 bases, with 19 bases between them. Per germline, CDR1 SGHTA and CDR2 FQGNSA. The CDR3 sequence is 14 residues long. This specimen comes from a study of T cell repertoires in cytomegalovirus infection. At the level of the study: Through public TCR beta signatures, both CMV infection and matching HLA type were indicated.

MiXCR, run by TCRdb on the reads, gives a single entry per CDR3 protein. This repertoire shows 300,000 to 400,000 distinct CDR3 sequences, 25% to 30% found once; its top ten account for 15% to 20%. V gene TRBV7-2 combines with J gene TRBJ2-7; D might be TRBD1 or TRBD2, each matching 5 bases. This sample comprised cultured PBMCs, obtained from culture after CMV antigen stimulation. The source is a human donor in good health (CMV status not recorded). Some clones in this sample may be carry-over from other donors' samples. This chain's CDR3 is CASSPTTDWGQQYF. In nucleotides, the CDR3 is TGTGCCAGCAGCCCTACCACCGACTGGGGACAGCAGTACTTC.